Listed here are 20 T cell receptor beta chains from one sample, sequenced in a study of T cell repertoires in aging, cancer and after chemotherapy. Amplification of TCR beta used genomic DNA extracted from peripheral blood. TRB rearrangements spanning V, D and J were amplified using mixed TRB-A/B primers. TCRdb reanalysed the multiplex PCR reads using MiXCR and keeps one entry per CDR3 protein. The top ten hold approximately 3.5% of the sample, which has thousands of distinct CDR3 sequences, around 59% seen once. The sample taken for sequencing was blood. The receptors stem from a human donor with a solid tumor.

The chain uses TRBV19 and TRBJ2-5; D is possibly TRBD1 (6 bases). Germline CDR1 and CDR2: LNHDA and SQIVND (reference sequence). Trimming removed 3 bases at V and 4 bases at J, with 9 bases between. CDR3 length: 13 residues. CDR3 protein: CASSIGQRETQYF. The CDR3 DNA follows: TGTGCCAGTAGTATTGGACAGAGAGAGACCCAGTACTTC.

CDR3 sequence reads: CASSQSGVARTDTQYF. DNA for the CDR3: TGCGCCAGCAGCCAATCAGGGGTCGCCCGCACAGATACGCAGTATTTT. This chain connects TRBV4-3 to TRBJ2-3; perhaps TRBD1 as D (6 bases). V was shortened by 2 bases and J by 1 base, with 13 bases between the two germline ends. The CDR3 consists of 16 residues. Germline CDR1 is LGHNA and CDR2 is YSLEER.

The V and J genes are TRBV7-9 and TRBJ2-7, with 11 positions matching TRBD2. The CDR3 runs 15 residues. Germline lookup yields CDR1 SEHNR and CDR2 FQNEAQ (reference sequence). Losses at the gene ends were 3 bases for V and 2 bases for J; bases not matched to a gene: 3. DNA of the CDR3: TGTGCCAGCAGCTTCCGACTAGCGGGACCCTACGAGCAGTACTTC. It yields the protein CASSFRLAGPYEQYF.

This sequence joins TRBV25-1 and TRBJ2-1, with D unresolved. The germline V gene encodes CDR1 MGHDK and CDR2 SYGVNS. The CDR3 contains 12 residues. V was clipped by 1 base and J by 3 bases, with 1 base between them. The CDR3 DNA is TGTGCCAGCAGTGAATTCTACAATGAGCAGTTCTTC. Translating it yields CASSEFYNEQFF.

The chain uses TRBV7-2 and TRBJ1-2, with TRBD1 identical over 8 bases. The CDR3 extends over 13 amino acids. Germline CDR1 reads SGHTA; CDR2 reads FQGNSA. Trimming at V came to 5 bases and at J to 6 bases, leaving 5 bases not matched to a gene. The chain's CDR3 is CASSPDRDHGYTF. DNA for the CDR3: TGTGCCAGCAGCCCGGACAGGGACCATGGCTACACCTTC.

The J gene is TRBJ2-2, the V gene TRBV27, with 7 bases that match TRBD1. CDR1 and CDR2 from the germline V gene are MNHEY and SMNVEV (reference sequence). CDR3 length: 14 residues. The ends lost 5 bases at V and 4 bases at J; junction bases unmatched: 4. In DNA form, the CDR3 reads TGTGCCAGCAGTACGGGGACAGCCACCGGGGAGCTGTTTTTT. Protein sequence: CASSTGTATGELFF.

This clonotype was seen a handful of times. The chain combines TRBV7-9 with TRBJ1-1; D call uncertain. V was pared by 5 bases and J by 6 bases, with 10 bases between. Germline CDR1 and CDR2: SEHNR and FQNEAQ (reference sequence). The CDR3 covers 12 residues. CDR3 coding DNA: TGTGCCAGCAGCACGGACCGGCCTGAAGCTTTCTTT. Encoded protein: CASSTDRPEAFF.

This clonotype was counted only a few times. This chain joins TRBV6-5 and TRBJ2-7; D could derive from TRBD1 or TRBD2 (5 bases each). Germline V gene sequence: CDR1 MNHEY, CDR2 SVGAGI. The CDR3 has 14 amino acids. V shed 5 bases and J shed 1 base, with 12 bases lying between them. The CDR3 DNA reads TGTGCCAGCAGTCCGGGACCGCTGTCCTACGAGCAGTACTTC. Its protein product is CASSPGPLSYEQYF.

In this sample, this clonotype turned up a few times. The CDR3 region has the DNA TGTGCCAGCAGCTTCGAGGACCGTTTCCTTGGCTACACCTTC. Translated: CASSFEDRFLGYTF. The V and J genes are TRBV7-9 and TRBJ1-2; D remains unclear. Between the trimmed V and J ends, which lost 3 bases and 7 bases, there was a span of 15 bases. This CDR3 is built from 14 residues. CDR1 is SEHNR and CDR2 is FQNEAQ in the germline V gene (reference sequence).

The rearrangement links TRBV12-3 or TRBV12-4 to TRBJ2-2; 8 bases align to TRBD1. V lost 0 bases, J lost 6 bases, and 6 bases stayed unmatched. CDR3 size: 16 residues. CDR3 sequence (DNA): TGTGCCAGCAGTTTAGCGACAGGGGTTGTTGCCGGGGAGCTGTTTTTT. It translates to CASSLATGVVAGELFF.

This clonotype was detected only a few times. This chain links TRBV19 with TRBJ1-1; 8 nucleotides match TRBD1. Unmatched junction bases numbered 6, after V lost 6 bases and J lost 3 bases. The CDR3 has 14 residues. CDR1 LNHDA and CDR2 SQIVND come from the germline V gene (reference sequence). This CDR3 reads CASRADRADTEAFF. The CDR3 nucleotides read TGTGCCAGTAGGGCGGACAGGGCTGACACTGAAGCTTTCTTT.

The V gene is TRBV30, the J gene TRBJ1-5; TRBD1 agrees at 7 bases. Germline V gene sequence: CDR1 GTSNPN, CDR2 SVGIG (reference sequence). There are 17 residues in the CDR3. With 4 bases clipped from V and 0 bases from J, the junction kept 12 bases outside the gene matches. The CDR3 DNA reads as TGTGCCTGGACCCAGGGGGGCTTAGCAAGTAGCAATCAGCCCCAGCATTTT. Residues: CAWTQGGLASSNQPQHF.

The chain joins TRBV20-1 to TRBJ2-1; the D gene is possibly TRBD2 (6 bases). Germline V lookup: CDR1 DFQATT, CDR2 SNEGSKA (reference sequence). Trimming took off 6 bases at V and 8 bases at J, with 14 bases between the two ends. This CDR3 is 12 amino acids long. This CDR3 reads CSAPSQRDEQFF. CDR3 DNA: TGCAGTGCCCCAAGTCAGCGGGATGAGCAGTTCTTC.

The rearrangement links TRBV14 to TRBJ1-1; the D is unclear. Trimming removed 4 bases from V and 1 base from J, with 7 bases in between. This CDR3 region has 13 residues. Germline V lookup: CDR1 SGHDN, CDR2 FVKESK. In nucleotides, the CDR3 is TGTGCCAGCAGCCCTCACACGAACACTGAAGCTTTCTTT. Its translation: CASSPHTNTEAFF.

The chain employs TRBV24-1 and TRBJ1-1, with 9 bases that match TRBD1. J was trimmed by 8 bases and V by 3 bases; bases with no gene match: 3. This CDR3 contains 13 residues. Germline V CDR1 and CDR2: KGHDR, SFDVKD. The CDR3 sequence is CATSDMDRGEAFF. CDR3 nucleotides: TGTGCCACCAGTGATATGGACAGGGGCGAAGCTTTCTTT.

This chain joins TRBV6-1 and TRBJ1-3; D is uncertain. The ends were cut back, 6 bases at V and 1 base at J, with 13 bases in the middle. Germline lookup yields CDR1 MNHNS and CDR2 SASEGT. There are 15 residues in the CDR3. The CDR3 coding sequence is TGTGCCAGCAGCCCGACGTGGGAATCTGGAAACACCATATATTTT. Protein product: CASSPTWESGNTIYF.

The count of this clonotype is one. DNA for the CDR3: TGTGCCAGCAGCTTCGGGACAGGGAGGGACTATGGCTACACCTTC. Translation: CASSFGTGRDYGYTF. This rearrangement joins TRBV5-5 to TRBJ1-2, with TRBD1 identical over 9 bases. In germline, CDR1 is SGHKS, CDR2 YYEKEE (reference sequence). V lost 2 bases, J lost 3 bases, and 5 bases stayed unmatched. The CDR3 runs 15 residues.

Only a few counts were recorded for this clonotype. The rearrangement joins TRBV6-6 to TRBJ1-4, with unresolved D. With 5 bases removed from V and 8 bases from J, the gap between germline ends came to 9 bases. The CDR3 has 12 residues. Germline CDR1 is MNHNY and CDR2 is SVGAGI (reference sequence). CDR3 amino acids: CASSTPSEKLFF. In DNA form, the CDR3 reads TGTGCCAGCAGTACCCCCAGCGAAAAACTGTTTTTT.

This clonotype occurred a few times. The chain joins TRBV6-5 to TRBJ1-1, with D maybe TRBD1 (6 bases). V shed 4 bases and J shed 10 bases, with 16 bases lying between them. Per the germline V gene, CDR1 is MNHEY and CDR2 is SVGAGI. The CDR3 consists of 13 residues. CDR3 coding DNA: TGTGCCAGCAGTTTCCCAGGGGCCCGGGGAGCTTTCTTT. Protein sequence: CASSFPGARGAFF.

The genes are TRBV5-4 and TRBJ2-2; no definite D call. Germline assignment: CDR1 SGHNT and CDR2 YYREEE (reference sequence). With 6 bases removed from V and 0 bases from J, the gap between germline ends came to 15 bases. This CDR3 spans 16 amino acids. CDR3 residues: CASTLLKGPNTGELFF. CDR3 DNA sequence: TGTGCCAGCACCCTCCTCAAAGGTCCGAACACCGGGGAGCTGTTTTTT.